Reported below is one T cell receptor (beta chain). Its target is unknown. The V end was cut by 3 bases, the J end by 5 bases, with 10 bases between. From germline, CDR1 is MNHEY and CDR2 SMNVEV (reference sequence). This CDR3 is built from 14 residues. The authors built TCR beta libraries using iRepertoire HTBI primers and Arm-PCR of CDR3 regions. MiXCR, run by TCRdb on the multiplex PCR reads, gives a single entry per CDR3 protein. The sample lists more than 650,000 distinct CDR3 sequences, 25% to 30% seen once, with under 50% in the top ten. Time point defined: persistent/refractory GD, antithyroid drugs over 5 years with positive TRAb. Researchers made the TCR library from RNA that was extracted from PBMCs. The source of the sample is a study of regulatory T cells in long-lasting Graves disease. Study overall: Persistent cases were those of Graves' disease that involved over 5 years of antithyroid drugs with positive TSH receptor antibodies. Whole-study findings and limits: TRBV28, TRBJ1-2 and TRBJ2-5 were segments that persistent disease favored. TCR diversity was lower in persistent than newly diagnosed Graves' disease.

The sequence derives from a female donor with Graves disease. Sequenced here: peripheral blood mononuclear cells (PBMCs), sampled when the disease was refractory, from a patient treated with antithyroid drugs. The chain couples TRBV27 to TRBJ1-4; possibly TRBD1 for D (6 bases). The CDR3 DNA is TGTGCCAGCAGTTTTAGGGGGGACAATGAAAAACTGTTTTTT. Protein sequence: CASSFRGDNEKLFF.